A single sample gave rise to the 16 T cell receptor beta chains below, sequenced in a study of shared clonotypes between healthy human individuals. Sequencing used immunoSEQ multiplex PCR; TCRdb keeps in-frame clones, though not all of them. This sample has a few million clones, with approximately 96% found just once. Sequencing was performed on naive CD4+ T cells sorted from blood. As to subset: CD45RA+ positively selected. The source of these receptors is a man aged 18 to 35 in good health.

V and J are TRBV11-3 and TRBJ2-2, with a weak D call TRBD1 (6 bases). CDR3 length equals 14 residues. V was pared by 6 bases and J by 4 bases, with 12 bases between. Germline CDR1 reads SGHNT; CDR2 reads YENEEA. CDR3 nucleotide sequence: TGTGCCAGCAGGGGGGCAGGTGGCACCGGGGAGCTGTTTTTT. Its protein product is CASRGAGGTGELFF.

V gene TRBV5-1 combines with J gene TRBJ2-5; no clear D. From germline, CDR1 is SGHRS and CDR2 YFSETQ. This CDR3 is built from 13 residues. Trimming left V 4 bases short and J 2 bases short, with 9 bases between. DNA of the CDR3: TGCGCCAGCAGCGTGGTTCAGCAAGAGACCCAGTACTTC. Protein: CASSVVQQETQYF.

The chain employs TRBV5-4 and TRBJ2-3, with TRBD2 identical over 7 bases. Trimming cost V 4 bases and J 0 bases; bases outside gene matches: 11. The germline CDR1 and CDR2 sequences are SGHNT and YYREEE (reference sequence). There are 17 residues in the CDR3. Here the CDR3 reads CASSVKVSGLSTDTQYF. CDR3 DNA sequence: TGTGCCAGCAGCGTAAAGGTTAGCGGGCTTAGCACAGATACGCAGTATTTT.

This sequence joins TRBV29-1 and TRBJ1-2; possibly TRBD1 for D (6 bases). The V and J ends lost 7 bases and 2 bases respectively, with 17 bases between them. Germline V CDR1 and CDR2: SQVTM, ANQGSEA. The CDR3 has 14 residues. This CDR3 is CSAGGHLSNYGYTF. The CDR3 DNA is TGCAGCGCCGGGGGGCACTTGAGCAACTATGGCTACACCTTC.

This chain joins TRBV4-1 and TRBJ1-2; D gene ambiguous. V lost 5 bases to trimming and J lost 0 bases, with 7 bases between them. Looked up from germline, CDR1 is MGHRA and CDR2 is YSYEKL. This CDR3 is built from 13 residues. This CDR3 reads CASSREPNYGYTF. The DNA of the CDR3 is TGCGCCAGCAGCAGAGAGCCTAACTATGGCTACACCTTC.

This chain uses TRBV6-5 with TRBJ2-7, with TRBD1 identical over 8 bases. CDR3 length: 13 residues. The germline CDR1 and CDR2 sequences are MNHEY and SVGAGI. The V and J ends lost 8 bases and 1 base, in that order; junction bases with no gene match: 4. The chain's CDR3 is CASARQGSYEQYF. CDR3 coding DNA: TGTGCCAGCGCCCGACAGGGGTCCTACGAGCAGTACTTC.

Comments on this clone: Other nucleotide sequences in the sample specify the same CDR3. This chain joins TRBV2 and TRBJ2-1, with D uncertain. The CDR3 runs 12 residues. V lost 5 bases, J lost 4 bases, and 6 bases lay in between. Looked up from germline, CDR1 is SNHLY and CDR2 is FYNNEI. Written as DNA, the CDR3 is TGTGCCAGCAGTCGAGGTTACAATGAGCAGTTCTTC. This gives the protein CASSRGYNEQFF.

The CDR3 DNA sequence: TGTGCCAGCACGCGACAGTCGAGCACTGAAGCTTTCTTT. Its protein product is CASTRQSSTEAFF. V is TRBV28 and J is TRBJ1-1; D possibly corresponds to TRBD1 (5 bases). This CDR3 contains 13 residues. Germline V lookup: CDR1 MDHEN, CDR2 SYDVKM. Trimming took 7 bases from V and 4 from J, leaving 13 bases between them.

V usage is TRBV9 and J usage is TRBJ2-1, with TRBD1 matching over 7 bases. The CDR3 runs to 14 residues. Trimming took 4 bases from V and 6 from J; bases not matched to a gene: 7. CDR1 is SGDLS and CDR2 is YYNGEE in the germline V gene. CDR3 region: CASSLGTGVNEQFF. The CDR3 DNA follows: TGTGCCAGCAGCCTAGGTACAGGGGTCAATGAGCAGTTCTTC.

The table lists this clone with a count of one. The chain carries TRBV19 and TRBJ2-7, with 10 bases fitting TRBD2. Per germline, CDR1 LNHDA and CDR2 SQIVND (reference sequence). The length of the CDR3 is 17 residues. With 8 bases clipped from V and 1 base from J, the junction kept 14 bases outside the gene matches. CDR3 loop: CASSKGLAGVRSYEQYF. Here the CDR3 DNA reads TGTGCCAGTTCCAAGGGGCTAGCGGGAGTAAGATCCTACGAGCAGTACTTC.

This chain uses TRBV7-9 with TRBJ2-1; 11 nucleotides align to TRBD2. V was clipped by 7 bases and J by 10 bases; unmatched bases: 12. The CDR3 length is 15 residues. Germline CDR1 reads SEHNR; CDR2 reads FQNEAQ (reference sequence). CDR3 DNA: TGTGCCAGCACTTCCGGGACTAGCGGCGGCCGGGAGCAGTTCTTC. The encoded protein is CASTSGTSGGREQFF.

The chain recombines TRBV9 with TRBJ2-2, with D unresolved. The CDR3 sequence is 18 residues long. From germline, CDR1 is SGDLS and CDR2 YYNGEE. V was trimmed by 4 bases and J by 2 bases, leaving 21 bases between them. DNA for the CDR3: TGTGCCAGCAGCAGCTTCCTAGGATCCTCACTAAACACCGGGGAGCTGTTTTTT. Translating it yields CASSSFLGSSLNTGELFF.

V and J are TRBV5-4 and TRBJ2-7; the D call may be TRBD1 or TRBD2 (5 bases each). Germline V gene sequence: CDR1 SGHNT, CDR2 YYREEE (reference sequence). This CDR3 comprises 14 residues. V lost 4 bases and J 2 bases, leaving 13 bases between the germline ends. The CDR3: CASSRDGNTYEQYF. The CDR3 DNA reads TGTGCCAGCAGCCGGGACGGTAATACCTACGAGCAGTACTTC.

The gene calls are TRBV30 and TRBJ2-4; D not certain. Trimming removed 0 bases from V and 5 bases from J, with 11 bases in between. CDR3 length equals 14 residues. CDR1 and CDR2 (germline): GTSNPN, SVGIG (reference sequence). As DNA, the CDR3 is TGTGCCTGGAGTGTCAGCGATTTGCAAAACATTCAGTACTTC. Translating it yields CAWSVSDLQNIQYF.

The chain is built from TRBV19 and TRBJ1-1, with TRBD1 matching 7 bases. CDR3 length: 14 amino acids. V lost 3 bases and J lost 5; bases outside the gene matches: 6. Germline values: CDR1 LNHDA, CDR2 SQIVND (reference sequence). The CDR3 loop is CASSIDRVRTEAFF. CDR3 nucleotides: TGTGCCAGTAGTATCGACAGGGTACGAACTGAAGCTTTCTTT. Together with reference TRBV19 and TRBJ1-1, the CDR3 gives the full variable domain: DGGITQSPKYLFRKEGQNVTLSCEQNLNHDAMYWYRQDPGQGLRLIYYSQIVNDFQKGDIAEGYSVSREKKESFPLTVTSAQKNPTAFYLCASSIDRVRTEAFFGQGTRLTVV.

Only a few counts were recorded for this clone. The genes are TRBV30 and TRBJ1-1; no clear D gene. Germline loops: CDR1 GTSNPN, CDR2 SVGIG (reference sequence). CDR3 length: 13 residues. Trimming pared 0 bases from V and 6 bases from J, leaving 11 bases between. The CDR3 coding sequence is TGTGCCTGGAGTGTACTTGGAGGATCTGAAGCTTTCTTT. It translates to CAWSVLGGSEAFF.